This T cell receptor beta chain stems from a study of cytomegalovirus exposure and HLA in healthy donors. Sequenced by immunoSEQ multiplex PCR; TCRdb stores in-frame clones only, minus some. The sample lists over 200,000 clones, approximately 83% occurring once. Findings and caveats of the study: The study put 150 or so TCR beta chains on its list as cytomegalovirus-associated. Most TCR sequences showed up rarely, but some public TCRs showed up in many donors.

Points on this clone: Its specificity is not known.

The sequenced sample was PBMCs. The TCR comes from a woman aged 25 to 39 in good health and CMV-seropositive.

The CDR3 DNA is TGTGCCAGCTCACCAGCAAGCACGGTGACAGATACGCAGTATTTT. Its translation is CASSPASTVTDTQYF. The chain employs TRBV18 and TRBJ2-3, with unresolved D. Trimming took off 2 bases at V and 3 bases at J, with 12 bases between the two ends. Per the germline V gene, CDR1 is KGHSH and CDR2 is LQKENI. This CDR3 region has 15 residues.